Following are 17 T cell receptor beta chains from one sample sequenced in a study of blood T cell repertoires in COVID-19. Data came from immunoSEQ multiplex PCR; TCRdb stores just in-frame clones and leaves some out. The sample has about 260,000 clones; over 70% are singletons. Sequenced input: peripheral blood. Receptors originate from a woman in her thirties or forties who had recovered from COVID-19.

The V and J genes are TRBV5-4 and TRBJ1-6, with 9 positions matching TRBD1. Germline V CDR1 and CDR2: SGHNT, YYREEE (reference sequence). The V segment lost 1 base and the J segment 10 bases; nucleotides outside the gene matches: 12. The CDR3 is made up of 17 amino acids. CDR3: CASSLLPGTGLGSPLHF. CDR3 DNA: TGTGCCAGCAGCTTGTTACCTGGGACAGGGCTTGGATCACCCCTCCACTTT.

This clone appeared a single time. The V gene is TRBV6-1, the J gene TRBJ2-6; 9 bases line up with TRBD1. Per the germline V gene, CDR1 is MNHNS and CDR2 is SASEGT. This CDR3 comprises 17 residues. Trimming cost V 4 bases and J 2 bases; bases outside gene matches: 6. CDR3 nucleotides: TGTGCCAGCAGTGTCGGGACAGGGCTCACTGGGGCCAACGTCCTGACTTTC. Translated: CASSVGTGLTGANVLTF.

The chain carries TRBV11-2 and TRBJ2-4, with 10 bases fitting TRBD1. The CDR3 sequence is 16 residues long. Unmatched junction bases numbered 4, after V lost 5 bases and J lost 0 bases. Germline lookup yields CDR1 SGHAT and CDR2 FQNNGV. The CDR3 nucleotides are TGTGCCAGCAGCCCAGACAGGGGGCGAGCCAAAAACATTCAGTACTTC. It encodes CASSPDRGRAKNIQYF.

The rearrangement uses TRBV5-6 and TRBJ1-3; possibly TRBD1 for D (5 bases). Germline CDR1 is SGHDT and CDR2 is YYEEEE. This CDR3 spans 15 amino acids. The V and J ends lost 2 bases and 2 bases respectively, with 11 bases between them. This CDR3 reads CASSFQGWAGNTIYF. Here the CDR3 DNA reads TGTGCCAGCAGCTTCCAGGGATGGGCTGGAAACACCATATATTTT.

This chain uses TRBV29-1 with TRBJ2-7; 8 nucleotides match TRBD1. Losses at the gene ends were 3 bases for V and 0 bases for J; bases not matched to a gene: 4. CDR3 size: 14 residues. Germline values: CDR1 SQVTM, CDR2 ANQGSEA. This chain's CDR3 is CSVEGGQGSYEQYF. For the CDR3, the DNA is TGCAGCGTTGAGGGCGGACAGGGCTCCTACGAGCAGTACTTC.

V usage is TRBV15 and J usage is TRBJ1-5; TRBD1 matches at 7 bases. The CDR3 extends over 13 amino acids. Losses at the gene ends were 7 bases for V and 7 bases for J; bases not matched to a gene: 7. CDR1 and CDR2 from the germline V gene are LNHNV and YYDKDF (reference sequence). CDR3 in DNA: TGTGCCACCACGAAGCAGGGGGGACAGCCCCAGCATTTT. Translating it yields CATTKQGGQPQHF.

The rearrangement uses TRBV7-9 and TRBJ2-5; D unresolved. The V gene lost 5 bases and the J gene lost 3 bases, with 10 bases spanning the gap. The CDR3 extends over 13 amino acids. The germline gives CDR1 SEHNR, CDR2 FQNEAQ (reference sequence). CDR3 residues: CASSPDMKETQYF. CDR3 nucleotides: TGTGCCAGCAGCCCCGACATGAAAGAGACCCAGTACTTC.

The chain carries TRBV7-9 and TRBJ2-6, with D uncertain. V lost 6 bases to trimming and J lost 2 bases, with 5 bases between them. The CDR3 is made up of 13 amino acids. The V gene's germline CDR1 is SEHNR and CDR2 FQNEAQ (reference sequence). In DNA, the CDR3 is TGTGCCAGCAGGGCGGCTGGGGCCAACGTCCTGACTTTC. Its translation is CASRAAGANVLTF.

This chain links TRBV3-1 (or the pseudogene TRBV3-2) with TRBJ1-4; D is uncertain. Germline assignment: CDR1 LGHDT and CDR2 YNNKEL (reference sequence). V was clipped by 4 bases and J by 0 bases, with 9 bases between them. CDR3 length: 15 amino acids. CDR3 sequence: CASSPAGATNEKLFF. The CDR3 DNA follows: TGTGCCAGCAGCCCCGCCGGTGCAACTAATGAAAAACTGTTTTTT.

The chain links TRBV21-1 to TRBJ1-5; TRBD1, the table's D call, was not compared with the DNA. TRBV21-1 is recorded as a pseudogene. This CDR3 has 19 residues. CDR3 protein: CASSQLSPPGQYSNQPQHF. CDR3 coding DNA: TGTGCCAGCAGCCAACTTTCCCCCCCGGGACAGTATAGCAATCAGCCCCAGCATTTT.

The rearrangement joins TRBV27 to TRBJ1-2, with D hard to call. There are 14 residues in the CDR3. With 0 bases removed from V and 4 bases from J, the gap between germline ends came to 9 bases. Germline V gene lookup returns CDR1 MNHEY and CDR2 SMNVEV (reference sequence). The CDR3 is CASSLSRVIYGYTF. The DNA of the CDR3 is TGTGCCAGCAGTTTATCGAGGGTAATCTATGGCTACACCTTC.

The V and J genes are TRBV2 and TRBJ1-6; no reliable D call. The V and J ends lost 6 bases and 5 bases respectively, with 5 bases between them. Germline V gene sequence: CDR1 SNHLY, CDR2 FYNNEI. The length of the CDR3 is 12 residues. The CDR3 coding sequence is TGTGCCAGCAGGGAGAATAATTCACCCCTCCACTTT. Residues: CASRENNSPLHF. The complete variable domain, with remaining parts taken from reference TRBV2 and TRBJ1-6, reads EPEVTQTPSHQVTQMGQEVILRCVPISNHLYFYWYRQILGQKVEFLVSFYNNEISEKSEIFDDQFSVERPDGSNFTLKIRSTKLEDSAMYFCASRENNSPLHFGNGTRLTVT.

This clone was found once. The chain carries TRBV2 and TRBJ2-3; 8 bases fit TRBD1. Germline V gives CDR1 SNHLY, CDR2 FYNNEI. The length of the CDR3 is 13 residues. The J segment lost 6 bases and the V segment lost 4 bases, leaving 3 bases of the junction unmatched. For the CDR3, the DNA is TGTGCCAGCAGTGGGACAGGGTGGGATACGCAGTATTTT. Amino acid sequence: CASSGTGWDTQYF.

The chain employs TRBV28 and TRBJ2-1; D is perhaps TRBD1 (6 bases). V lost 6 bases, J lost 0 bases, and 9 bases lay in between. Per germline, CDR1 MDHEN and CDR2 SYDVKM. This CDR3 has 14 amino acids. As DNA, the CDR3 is TGTGCCAGCAGAGAACAGGGCTCCTACAATGAGCAGTTCTTC. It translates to CASREQGSYNEQFF.

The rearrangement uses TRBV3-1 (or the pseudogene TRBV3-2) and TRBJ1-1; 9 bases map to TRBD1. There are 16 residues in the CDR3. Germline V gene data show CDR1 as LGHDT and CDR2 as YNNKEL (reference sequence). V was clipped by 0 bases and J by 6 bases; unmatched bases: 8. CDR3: CASSQDRDRAGAEAFF. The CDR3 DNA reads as TGTGCCAGCAGCCAAGATCGGGACAGGGCCGGCGCTGAAGCTTTCTTT.

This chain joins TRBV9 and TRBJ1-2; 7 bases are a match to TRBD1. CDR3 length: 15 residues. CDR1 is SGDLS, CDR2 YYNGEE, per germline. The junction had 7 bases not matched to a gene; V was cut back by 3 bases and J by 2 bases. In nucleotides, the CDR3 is TGTGCCAGCAGCGGACAGGGAAGGGTGAACTATGGCTACACCTTC. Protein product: CASSGQGRVNYGYTF.

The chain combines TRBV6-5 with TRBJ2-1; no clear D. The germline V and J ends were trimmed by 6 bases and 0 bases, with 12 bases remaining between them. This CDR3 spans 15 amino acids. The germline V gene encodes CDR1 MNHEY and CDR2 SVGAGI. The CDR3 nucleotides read TGTGCCAGCAGCTACGCGTTGAGCTCCTACAATGAGCAGTTCTTC. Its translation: CASSYALSSYNEQFF.